This entry concerns a single T cell receptor (beta chain). The assay was immunoSEQ multiplex PCR, and TCRdb's table has in-frame clones only and misses some. Among 56,000 or so clones listed, over 80% were seen once. These data come from a study of T cell changes during pregnancy in multiple sclerosis. This TCR was sampled from a female donor with multiple sclerosis, enrolled in a pregnancy study. The sequenced sample was CD4+ T cells from peripheral blood mononuclear cells, obtained in the third trimester of pregnancy.

CDR3 amino acids: CASSARQGTYEQYF. Written as DNA, the CDR3 is TGTGCCAGCAGCGCGCGACAGGGTACCTACGAGCAGTACTTC. This chain connects TRBV21-1 to TRBJ2-7; the table's D call TRBD1 went unverified against the DNA. TRBV21-1 is labeled a pseudogene. The CDR3 sequence is 14 residues long.